These T cell receptor beta chains were read from a single sample in a study of blood T cell repertoires in COVID-19. Clones were read by immunoSEQ multiplex PCR, and TCRdb kept only the in-frame ones, dropping some. The sample shows roughly 120,000 clones, about 82% of them seen only once. Sequences were obtained from peripheral blood. These TCRs come from a human donor in a cohort sampled during active COVID-19. The CDR3 runs from the conserved cysteine through the conserved F or W. The order of the fields is D gene, V gene, J gene, clone size, CDR3 DNA, CDR3 protein. A D gene is named only where the DNA matches it firmly. Rows give clone size only sometimes, using once, few, many, or a class for an expanded clone.

TRBD1	TRBV11-2	TRBJ2-3	.	TGTGCCAGCAGCTTGGGACAGGGAAGGTGGCGCACAGATACGCAGTATTTT	CASSLGQGRWRTDTQYF
.	TRBV5-8	TRBJ2-2	.	TGTGCCAGCAACCCGGGAACTTACACCGGGGAGCTGTTTTTT	CASNPGTYTGELFF
.	TRBV25-1	TRBJ2-7	.	TGTGCCAGCCTCCGCTATAGGGGGTCCTACGAGCAGTACTTC	CASLRYRGSYEQYF
.	TRBV9	TRBJ2-1	.	TGTGCCAGCAGCTTCCGGGACTCCGTGAATGAGCAGTTCTTC	CASSFRDSVNEQFF
.	TRBV9	TRBJ2-3	.	TGTGCCAGCAGTGTCACGTTACACAGGGCAGATACGCAGTATTTT	CASSVTLHRADTQYF
.	TRBV7-9	TRBJ1-1	once	TGTGCCAGCAGCTTAGATCCAGGGCGGTTCAACACTGAAGCTTTCTTT	CASSLDPGRFNTEAFF
TRBD1	TRBV6-2/TRBV6-3	TRBJ2-2	.	TGTGCCAGCAGTTCAGGACAGGGATTCAACACCGGGGAGCTGTTTTTT	CASSSGQGFNTGELFF
TRBD1	TRBV13	TRBJ1-2	once	TGTGCCAGCAGCTTCCGGACAGGGGGGAACTATGGCTACACCTTC	CASSFRTGGNYGYTF
TRBD2	TRBV2	TRBJ2-1	.	TGTGCCAGCAGGGGACTAGCGGAAAACAATGAGCAGTTCTTC	CASRGLAENNEQFF
.	TRBV5-4	TRBJ2-1	few	TGTGCCAGCAGCTTGGCCCCCCCTAGCGACCCTTCCTACAATGAGCAGTTCTTC	CASSLAPPSDPSYNEQFF
.	TRBV4-3	TRBJ2-1	.	TGCGCCAGCAGCCAAGATGACATAGCGGAAGCCTACAATGAGCAGTTCTTC	CASSQDDIAEAYNEQFF
TRBD1	TRBV14	TRBJ1-2	medium-sized	TGTGCCAGCAGCCAAGGCGACAGGGACTATGGCTACACCTTC	CASSQGDRDYGYTF
TRBD2	TRBV11-2	TRBJ2-1	once	TGTGCCAGCAGCCGGGGACTAGCGGGACTTAGCTCCTACAATGAGCAGTTCTTC	CASSRGLAGLSSYNEQFF
TRBD1	TRBV6-5	TRBJ1-1	once	TGTGCCAGCAGTCGCTCCTCGACAGGGGTCACTGAAGCTTTCTTT	CASSRSSTGVTEAFF
TRBD2	TRBV28	TRBJ2-7	.	TGTGCCAGCAGTTTAGGCCTAGCGGGACCCTACGAGCAGTACTTC	CASSLGLAGPYEQYF